Below are 8 T cell receptor beta chains sequenced from a single sample in a study of PD-1 blockade in classical Hodgkin lymphoma. Brentuximab vedotin exposure varied among the patients, all of whom had relapsed after autologous stem cell transplantation. Sequencing was performed with immunoSEQ multiplex PCR; in TCRdb, only in-frame clones are kept and a portion is missing. Found here are around 10,000 clones, 80% of them singletons; the top ten hold 34%. Sequenced here: peripheral blood mononuclear cells (PBMCs), sampled before the second cycle of nivolumab. These TCRs come from a human donor with classical Hodgkin lymphoma.

The DNA for the CDR3 is TGTGCCAGCAGTAGAGGTGGAGGCTACACCTTC. It codes for CASSRGGGYTF. The chain couples TRBV2 to TRBJ1-2; D unresolved. Germline V gives CDR1 SNHLY, CDR2 FYNNEI. This CDR3 has 11 residues. V was shortened by 5 bases and J by 8 bases, with 9 bases between the two germline ends.

The V and J genes are TRBV9 and TRBJ2-1; 10 bases map to TRBD2. Unmatched junction bases numbered 7, after V lost 0 bases and J lost 7 bases. Germline CDR1 and CDR2: SGDLS and YYNGEE. CDR3 length: 16 residues. The CDR3 is CASSVAPAGGQNEQFF. As DNA, the CDR3 is TGTGCCAGCAGCGTAGCTCCAGCGGGAGGGCAGAATGAGCAGTTCTTC.

The J gene is TRBJ1-1, the V gene TRBV7-6; D call uncertain. CDR3 length: 15 residues. The germline V and J ends were trimmed by 1 base and 5 bases, with 14 bases remaining between them. Germline loops: CDR1 SGHVS, CDR2 FNYEAQ. DNA for the CDR3: TGTGCCAGCAGCTTAGGTCAGGTCGGAGTTACTGAAGCTTTCTTT. Translated, it gives CASSLGQVGVTEAFF.

J is TRBJ2-5 and V is TRBV4-1, with 7 positions matching TRBD1. The CDR3 runs to 14 residues. J lost 11 bases, V lost 3 bases, and 12 bases had no gene match. Per germline, CDR1 MGHRA and CDR2 YSYEKL. In DNA, the CDR3 is TGCGCCAGCAGCCACACCGGGACAGCCTACGAACAGTACTTC. Translating it yields CASSHTGTAYEQYF.

The genes are TRBV30 and TRBJ2-7; 10 bases line up with TRBD2. V lost 8 bases to trimming and J lost 3 bases; unmatched junction nucleotides: 10. The germline V gene has CDR1 GTSNPN and CDR2 SVGIG (reference sequence). This CDR3 comprises 14 residues. The DNA of the CDR3 is TGTGCCGTAGGAATCGGGACTAGCGTCTACGAGCAGTACTTC. Its protein is CAVGIGTSVYEQYF.

V gene TRBV5-1 combines with J gene TRBJ2-2, with TRBD1 as a possible D gene (5 bases). Per the germline V gene, CDR1 is SGHRS and CDR2 is YFSETQ. The CDR3 sequence is 15 residues long. The V end lost 0 bases, the J end lost 3 bases, and 9 bases lay between the germline ends. In nucleotides, the CDR3 is TGCGCCAGCAGCTTGGTGGCAGGGCACACCGGGGAGCTGTTTTTT. It translates to CASSLVAGHTGELFF.

The chain is built from TRBV2 and TRBJ2-1; 7 bases match TRBD2. In germline, CDR1 is SNHLY, CDR2 FYNNEI. V lost 10 bases, J lost 3 bases, and 12 bases stayed unmatched. This CDR3 has 15 residues. In DNA form, the CDR3 reads TGTGCCACACAGTGGGGGAGGGCCCACTACAATGAGCAGTTCTTC. Its protein is CATQWGRAHYNEQFF.

The chain combines TRBV14 with TRBJ2-1, with D tentatively TRBD1 (5 bases). This CDR3 region has 12 residues. V was clipped by 4 bases and J by 4 bases, with 5 bases between them. Per germline, CDR1 SGHDN and CDR2 FVKESK. CDR3 nucleotide sequence: TGTGCCAGCAGCCGACAGTACAATGAGCAGTTCTTC. Translation gives CASSRQYNEQFF.